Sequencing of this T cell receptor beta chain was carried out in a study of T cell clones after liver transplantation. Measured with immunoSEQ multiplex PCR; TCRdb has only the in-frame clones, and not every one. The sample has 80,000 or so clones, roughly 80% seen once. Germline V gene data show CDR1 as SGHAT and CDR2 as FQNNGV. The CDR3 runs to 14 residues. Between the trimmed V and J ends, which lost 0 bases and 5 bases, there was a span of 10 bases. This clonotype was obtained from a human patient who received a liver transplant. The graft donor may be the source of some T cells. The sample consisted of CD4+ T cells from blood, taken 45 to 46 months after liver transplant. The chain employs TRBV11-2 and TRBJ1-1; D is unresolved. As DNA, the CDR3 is TGTGCCAGCAGCTTAGAATGGTTAGGGACTGAAGCTTTCTTT. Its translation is CASSLEWLGTEAFF.